The source of this T cell receptor (beta chain) is a study of cytomegalovirus exposure and HLA in healthy donors. Study-level results: Previously analyzed data showed that most TCR beta V segments were productive at a frequency of about 87% or about 30%.

V lost 4 bases to trimming and J lost 4 bases, with 10 bases between them. Germline V gene data show CDR1 as SGHVS and CDR2 as FNYEAQ. CDR3 size: 13 residues. A word on this clone: Its antigen is as yet unknown.

The PCR made use of 60 Vbeta and 13 Jbeta primers. Authors' methods: Unique TCR beta chains totaled roughly 80 million in a later count, with approximately 11 million of them shared. The data were produced by immunoSEQ multiplex PCR, yet TCRdb's version contains in-frame clones alone and is incomplete. V and J calls plus clone size are reproduced from that table; the DNA served to infer D and trimming. The sample lists about 140,000 clones; over 60% were seen once. The sequenced sample consisted of PBMCs. The receptor was derived from a woman in her 50s in good health and CMV-seronegative. The chain links TRBV7-6 to TRBJ1-1; D is possibly TRBD1 (5 bases). CDR3 coding DNA: TGTGCCAGCAGCTCCGGGGGGTCCACTGAAGCTTTCTTT. This gives the protein CASSSGGSTEAFF. Using reference TRBV7-6 and TRBJ1-1 for the parts outside the CDR3, the full variable domain is GAGVSQSPRYKVTKRGQDVALRCDPISGHVSLYWYRQALGQGPEFLTYFNYEAQQDKSGLPNDRFSAERPEGSISTLTIQRTEQRDSAMYRCASSSGGSTEAFFGQGTRLTVV.